Described below is a single T cell receptor beta chain sequence and its context. No antigen is known for it. Purified naive CD4+ T cells were depleted of CD25+ Tregs. A single record per CDR3 protein comes from TCRdb applying MiXCR to the 5' RACE reads. Among about 60,000 distinct CDR3 sequences listed, nearly 30% were seen once. Broader study findings: Tumor Tregs overlapped most with tumor, then blood, naive CD4+ cells. In terms of TCR gene usage, tumor memory CD4+ T cells clustered together with blood and lymph node memory CD4+ cells, as well as with lymph node naive CD4+ cells. The larger-cohort validation was restricted to a single TCR beta V-J rearrangement rather than whole repertoires.

The germline gives CDR1 LNHNV, CDR2 YYDKDF (reference sequence). V lost 0 bases and J lost 4, with 20 bases in between. This CDR3 is built from 18 residues. Source material: tumor-infiltrating naive CD4+ T cells sorted from the breast tumor. Subset described: naive CD4+ T cells, CD4+CD45RA+CD25-. This sequence joins TRBV15 and TRBJ2-3; either TRBD1 or TRBD2 may supply D (6 bases each). This sequence was found in a female donor with breast cancer. CDR3 sequence reads: CATSRDLPGAGRADTQYF. The CDR3 nucleotides read TGTGCCACCAGCAGAGATCTGCCGGGGGCAGGGAGAGCAGATACGCAGTATTTT.